This T cell receptor (beta chain) originates from a study of blood T cell repertoires in COVID-19 (dated by TCRdb to 2018 to 2020). Broadly, across the study: Samples from collaborators originated in the United States, Italy and Spain and spanned both the acute and convalescent phases of COVID-19. Sample metadata almost always included a de-identified subject ID, COVID-19 status, age in years and sex. The samples were drawn from two sources: the first 160 participants of the ongoing ImmuneRACE study, and some 1,300 subjects contributed by 6 global collaborators. A freely available public database, intended as a resource for researchers studying the immune response to SARS-CoV-2, is where the repertoires were released. Deeply sampled blood TCRbeta repertoires from subjects exposed to, actively infected with, or recovered from COVID-19 were included in the dataset. Where available, HLA class I and class II types were taken from metadata supplied by the sample provider and were not determined by assay-based typing. The prospective study material was composed of cDNA or gDNA derived from T cells, B-cell-depleted T cells, or PBMCs.

In the germline V gene, CDR1 corresponds to SGHTA and CDR2 to FQGTGA. Cut back by 3 bases and 7 bases, the V and J ends lie 28 bases apart. The CDR3 covers 19 residues, taking in both the cysteine and the phenylalanine. Only CDR3 DNA remains: 57 bases, in frame from the first base. Samples from volunteer blood donors who had recovered from COVID-19 were contributed by a second Seattle source. Whole blood was collected in K2EDTA tubes by collaborating institutions according to the institutions' own protocols. For TCRbeta analysis, collaborators shipped samples in one of three forms: frozen whole blood, isolated PBMCs, or DNA extracted from either of those sample types. The study at large found these results: How much clinical and demographic metadata was included differed by source and by participant, and the metadata was provided uncurated.

This clone was observed a single time. Its antigen is still unknown. Base qualities are not provided; no much larger clone lies one nucleotide away. TCRbeta CDR3 regions were amplified from genomic DNA using the immunoSEQ Assay, a bias-controlled multiplex PCR. On the study's bioinformatics: The number of nucleated cells in each sample was estimated by amplification of reference gene primers within the assay. Sequence reads were collapsed and filtered to measure the absolute abundance of every unique TCRbeta CDR3 rearrangement. For each sample, productive Simpson clonality was calculated as the square root of Simpson's diversity index across productive rearrangements. What TCRdb holds here is the immuneACCESS table cut down to in-frame rearrangements. Part of the clones is not present; checked against another copy, under half of the missing clones reflect an unresolved V gene, and the others are unexplained. The V and J calls and clone size were taken over from that table, and D and trimming were inferred from the DNA. In this sample the table shows some 300,000 clones, 88% of which occur a single time. The ten largest make up about 7% of the sample.

The sample comprised peripheral blood. The TCR was taken from a woman aged 25-40 years who had recovered from COVID-19. The sequence is built from TRBV7-3 and TRBJ2-1, with TRBD2 tentatively as D gene (5 bases match). At the DNA level, the sequence is TGTGCCAGCAGCTTGGTTCACGGGGTCCCGATAGATGAGACTAATGAGCAGTTCTTC. This yields the protein CASSLVHGVPIDETNEQFF.